This TCR beta chain comes out of a study of blood T cell repertoires in COVID-19. Turning to the study itself: There were acute and convalescent COVID-19 samples, and they came from the United States, Italy and Spain. T cells, B-cell-depleted T cells, or PBMCs supplied cDNA or gDNA.

This CDR3 region has 14 residues. Germline V lookup: CDR1 MNHNS, CDR2 SASEGT. Trimming stripped 0 bases from V and 3 bases from J, with 8 bases between. Profiling relied on immunoSEQ multiplex PCR, and the TCRdb table lists in-frame clones only, not all of them. The table includes more than 50,000 clones, under 85% detected once. The sample consisted of peripheral blood. The chain links TRBV6-1 to TRBJ1-1; D uncertain. The sequence derives from a woman of 80 years or more with acute or convalescent COVID-19. The CDR3 spells CASSEAGDYTEAFF. CDR3 nucleotide sequence: TGTGCCAGCAGTGAAGCAGGAGACTACACTGAAGCTTTCTTT.